This T cell receptor beta chain was sequenced for a study of monozygotic twins with inflammatory bowel disease. Study results and caveats: No difference was seen in repertoire similarity between concordant and discordant twins, possibly from limited power.

Eight separate reactions per sample yielded the cDNA. Incorporation of UMIs carrying a 6-nucleotide sample barcode was performed by template switching. TCRdb processed the 5' RACE reads again and assigns one entry to each CDR3 protein, with no DNA. Recorded for this sample: some 300,000 distinct CDR3 sequences. The germline gives CDR1 SGHDT, CDR2 YYEEEE. The CDR3 is made up of 12 amino acids. As for this clonotype: Its antigen is currently unknown.

The receptor's source is a human donor with ulcerative colitis or Crohn's disease, or a healthy co-twin of an affected twin (not recorded which). The sequenced sample was blood. The chain employs TRBV5-6 and TRBJ2-7. This CDR3 is CASSLNSQEQYF.